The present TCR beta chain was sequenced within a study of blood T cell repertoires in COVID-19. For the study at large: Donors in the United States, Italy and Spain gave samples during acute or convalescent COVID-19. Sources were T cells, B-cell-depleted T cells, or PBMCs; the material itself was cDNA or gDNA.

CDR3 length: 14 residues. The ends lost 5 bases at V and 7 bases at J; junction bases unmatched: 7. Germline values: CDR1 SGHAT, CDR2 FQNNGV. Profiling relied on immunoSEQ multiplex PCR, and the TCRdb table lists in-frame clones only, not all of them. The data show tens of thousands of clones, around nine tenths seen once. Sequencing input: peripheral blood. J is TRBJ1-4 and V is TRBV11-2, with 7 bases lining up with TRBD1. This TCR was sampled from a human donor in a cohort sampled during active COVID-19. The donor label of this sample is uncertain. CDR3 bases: TGTGCCAGCAGCACCGGGACAGAGATTGAAAAACTGTTTTTT. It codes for CASSTGTEIEKLFF.